The 3 T cell receptor beta chains in this list originate from one sample, sequenced in a study of blood T cells in healthy people across ages. Together with a sample-barcoded 5' primer, a J-beta primer mix was included in a second PCR lasting roughly 6 to 12 cycles. TCRdb independently ran MiXCR on the 5' RACE reads; one entry per CDR3 protein. The sample contains hundreds of thousands of distinct CDR3 sequences, 21% of which appear only once. The sequencing input was blood. The receptor set was obtained from a man between 65 and 85 years old in good health.

This clonotype was counted at least ten times. The chain is built from TRBV7-8 and TRBJ2-1; 10 bases align to TRBD2. The germline CDR1 and CDR2 sequences are SGHVS and FQNEAQ. V shed 0 bases, J shed 7 bases, and the junction held 3 bases outside the gene matches. The CDR3 has 15 residues. CDR3 coding DNA: TGTGCCAGCAGCTTAGCACTAGCGGGATTGAATGAGCAGTTCTTC. Its protein is CASSLALAGLNEQFF. The full variable domain, completed using reference TRBV7-8 and TRBJ2-1, is GAGVSQSPRYKVAKRGQDVALRCDPISGHVSLFWYQQALGQGPEFLTYFQNEAQLDKSGLPSDRFFAERPEGSVSTLKIQRTQQEDSAVYLCASSLALAGLNEQFFGPGTRLTVL.

The V gene is TRBV20-1, the J gene TRBJ2-7, with 8 bases aligning to TRBD2. Trimming took 0 bases from V and 3 from J; bases not matched to a gene: 10. Germline-derived CDR1 and CDR2 are DFQATT and SNEGSKA (reference sequence). CDR3 length: 16 residues. The CDR3, as DNA: TGCAGTGCTAGAGAAGGGAACGTAGCGGGGATCTACGAGCAGTACTTC. Translating it yields CSAREGNVAGIYEQYF.

This clonotype has only a few counts. CDR3 amino acids: CATSPRTREPQHF. CDR3 in DNA: TGTGCCACCAGCCCGAGGACAAGGGAGCCCCAGCATTTT. This sequence joins TRBV15 and TRBJ1-5; D might be TRBD1 (5 bases). Trimming removed 5 bases at V and 8 bases at J, with 13 bases between. Looked up from germline, CDR1 is LNHNV and CDR2 is YYDKDF (reference sequence). The CDR3 totals 13 residues. Drawing the rest from reference TRBV15 and TRBJ1-5, the complete variable domain is DAMVIQNPRYQVTQFGKPVTLSCSQTLNHNVMYWYQQKSSQAPKLLFHYYDKDFNNEADTPDNFQSRRPNTSFCFLDIRSPGLGDTAMYLCATSPRTREPQHFGDGTRLSIL.